Given below is one T cell receptor (beta chain) in context. The treatment is: roughly 18 received Ad26.COV2.S at low or high dose, single or two shots; roughly five received placebo; per-sample allocation not given. At day 63 after the first vaccine or placebo injection, samples were drawn. Donation came from an adult in Boston who was aged 18-55 years. TCRdb's table, derived via immunoSEQ multiplex PCR, lists solely in-frame clones and lacks some. The sample has 430,000 or so clones; roughly nine tenths are singletons. This specimen belongs to a study of Ad26.COV2.S vaccination and SARS-CoV-2 variants. This CDR3 spans 14 amino acids. Per germline, CDR1 SGHTA and CDR2 FQGNSA. V lost 3 bases and J lost 7; bases outside the gene matches: 4.

This sequence originates from a person between 18 and 65 years old who received the Ad26.COV2.S COVID-19 vaccine or a placebo. The sequencing used peripheral blood, collected in a trial of Ad26.COV2.S vaccine versus placebo. The chain carries TRBV7-2 and TRBJ2-2; 8 bases are shared with TRBD2. The CDR3 DNA sequence: TGTGCCAGCAGCTTCGCGGGAGGTTACGGGGAGCTGTTTTTT. Translation gives CASSFAGGYGELFF. The variable domain in full, completed from reference TRBV7-2 and TRBJ2-2, reads GAGVSQSPSNKVTEKGKDVELRCDPISGHTALYWYRQSLGQGLEFLIYFQGNSAPDKSGLPSDRFSAERTGGSVSTLTIQRTQQEDSAVYLCASSFAGGYGELFFGEGSRLTVL.